Following are 13 T cell receptor beta chains from one sample sequenced in a study of T cells in Graves' hyperthyroidism and ophthalmopathy. Regions amplified from RNA transcripts were the TCR beta CDR3 regions. With the HTBI primer set, the TCR CDR3 went through a first round of RT-PCR. TCRdb reprocessed the multiplex PCR reads via MiXCR and lists one record per CDR3 protein. In the table there are about 640,000 distinct CDR3 sequences, approximately 14% of which are singletons. The source material was blood. The receptors derive from a woman aged 45 to 65 with Graves' ophthalmopathy.

The rearrangement joins TRBV7-2 to TRBJ2-1, with D possibly being TRBD1 (5 bases). Trimming removed 1 base from V and 8 bases from J, with 15 bases in between. There are 15 residues in the CDR3. CDR1 and CDR2 from the germline V gene are SGHTA and FQGNSA. In DNA form, the CDR3 reads TGTGCCAGCAGCTTAGAGAGGACACCTATGTATGAGCAGTTCTTC. Translated: CASSLERTPMYEQFF.

In this sample, this clonotype turned up many times. This chain links TRBV9 with TRBJ2-3; D is ambiguous. CDR1 is SGDLS and CDR2 is YYNGEE in the germline V gene. Trimming stripped 1 base from V and 0 bases from J, with 6 bases between. This CDR3 region has 14 residues. CDR3 sequence reads: CASSVQASTDTQYF. CDR3 nucleotides: TGTGCCAGCAGCGTACAAGCAAGCACAGATACGCAGTATTTT.

In regard to this clonotype: An end of the junction does not agree with germline; a read error may underlie this. The chain combines TRBV5-1 with TRBJ2-2; either TRBD1 or TRBD2 may fit D (5 bases each). The CDR3 is 15 amino acids. The germline V gene has CDR1 SGHRS and CDR2 YFSETQ. The CDR3 region has the DNA TGCGTCAGCAGCCGAGGGGCTACGAACACCGGGGAGCTGTTTTTT. This codes for CVSSRGATNTGELFF.

J is TRBJ2-1 and V is TRBV24-1; D is ambiguous. The CDR3 runs to 14 residues. Germline-derived CDR1 and CDR2 are KGHDR and SFDVKD. V lost 4 bases and J 3 bases, leaving 9 bases between the germline ends. CDR3 DNA: TGTGCCACCAGTGAGGCCGTAGGCTACAATGAGCAGTTCTTC. Translation gives CATSEAVGYNEQFF.

This clonotype occurred many times. The chain couples TRBV2 to TRBJ2-1; 8 bases map to TRBD2. There are 14 residues in the CDR3. The germline V gene has CDR1 SNHLY and CDR2 FYNNEI. The junction had 5 bases not matched to a gene; V was cut back by 2 bases and J by 8 bases. This CDR3 reads CASSEHSGSDEQFF. The CDR3 coding sequence is TGTGCCAGCAGTGAACACAGCGGGAGCGATGAGCAGTTCTTC.

This clonotype appeared many times. The rearrangement links TRBV5-1 to TRBJ2-3; 15 nucleotides match TRBD2. CDR1 and CDR2 (germline): SGHRS, YFSETQ. The V and J ends lost 0 bases and 2 bases, in that order; junction bases with no gene match: 4. The CDR3 is 18 amino acids. CDR3 in amino acids: CASSLGTSGRAFTDTQYF. DNA of the CDR3: TGCGCCAGCAGCTTGGGGACTAGCGGGAGGGCGTTCACAGATACGCAGTATTTT.

This clonotype was counted many times. The V gene is TRBV27, the J gene TRBJ1-1, with a tentative D call TRBD1 (6 bases). The CDR3 sequence is 16 residues long. Trimming removed 2 bases from V and 0 bases from J, with 13 bases in between. Germline V gene lookup returns CDR1 MNHEY and CDR2 SMNVEV (reference sequence). The chain's CDR3 is CASSLSGGVLNTEAFF. The CDR3 region has the DNA TGTGCCAGCAGTTTAAGTGGGGGCGTTCTGAACACTGAAGCTTTCTTT.

This clonotype was counted many times. V usage is TRBV20-1 and J usage is TRBJ2-1, with a tentative D call TRBD2 (6 bases). Germline V gene sequence: CDR1 DFQATT, CDR2 SNEGSKA (reference sequence). V was shortened by 8 bases and J by 9 bases, with 11 bases between the two germline ends. The CDR3 contains 10 residues. The CDR3 spells CSTEGLEQFF. The CDR3 DNA is TGCAGTACGGAGGGCCTTGAGCAGTTCTTC.

This clonotype has more than one count but fewer than ten. The genes are TRBV3-1 and TRBJ1-2; 8 positions agree with TRBD1. Trimming removed 1 base from V and 4 bases from J; junction bases left unmatched: 17. The CDR3 is 19 residues long. Germline V lookup: CDR1 LGHDT, CDR2 YNNKEL (reference sequence). Written as DNA, the CDR3 is TGTGCCAGCAGCCAAGTTCGCCTTACGGGGTCGGACAGGGCCTATGGCTACACCTTC. It translates to CASSQVRLTGSDRAYGYTF.

In its sample, this clonotype was seen a few times. This chain uses TRBV4-1 with TRBJ2-2; D may match TRBD1 or TRBD2 (5 bases each). V lost 3 bases, J lost 7 bases, and 21 bases lay in between. The CDR3 covers 17 residues. The germline V gene has CDR1 MGHRA and CDR2 YSYEKL. CDR3 sequence reads: CASSQGQGRTSGGELFF. CDR3 sequence (DNA): TGCGCCAGCAGCCAGGGGCAGGGTCGGACTTCTGGCGGGGAGCTGTTTTTT.

The gene calls are TRBV13 and TRBJ1-3; D ambiguous. The CDR3 is 15 amino acids. Germline V gene sequence: CDR1 PRHDT, CDR2 FYEKMQ (reference sequence). V gave up 1 base and J gave up 0 bases, with 7 bases separating them. CDR3 nucleotide sequence: TGTGCCAGCAGCTTAGTTCGTCTCTCTGGAAACACCATATATTTT. This translates into CASSLVRLSGNTIYF.

This clonotype was observed many times. The chain employs TRBV7-2 and TRBJ2-6; TRBD1 aligns across 8 bases. Germline values: CDR1 SGHTA, CDR2 FQGNSA. CDR3 size: 16 residues. With V trimmed by 6 bases and J by 4 bases, 8 bases remained unmatched. The CDR3 region is CASSKDRAVGANVLTF. DNA of the CDR3: TGTGCCAGCAGTAAGGACAGGGCAGTAGGGGCCAACGTCCTGACTTTC.

A few counts support this clonotype. The V gene is TRBV4-2, the J gene TRBJ2-5; unclear D gene. Germline CDR1 and CDR2: LGHNA and YNFKEQ. Trimming pared 0 bases from V and 9 bases from J, leaving 8 bases between. The CDR3 length is 12 residues. This chain's CDR3 is CASSQDSSSQYF. The CDR3 nucleotides are TGTGCCAGCAGCCAAGACTCGTCTTCCCAGTACTTC.